This T cell receptor beta chain was recovered during a study of molecular identifiers for immune sequencing clone quantification. TCRdb re-called the PCR reads through MiXCR, storing one row per CDR3 protein. Of hundreds of thousands of distinct CDR3 sequences in the sample, less than 30% were seen once. Worth noting for this clonotype: Antigen specificity is unknown.

The germline gives CDR1 MNHEY, CDR2 SVGEGT. V lost 2 bases, J lost 2 bases, and 13 bases lay in between. This CDR3 spans 16 amino acids. Naive CD8 libraries came from approximately 20,000 to 1,000,000 sorted cells with 10%, 30% or 50% RNA. Study-wide findings and caveats: Over 99% of effector molecules, yet under 1% of naive-cell molecules, were held by clones above 20 RNA copies.

Sequenced material: naive CD8+ T cells from blood, with Jurkat cell RNA spiked in. Subset described: FACS-sorted CD8+CD4-CCR7+CD45RA+ naive T cells. The TCR originated in a human donor in good health. Some libraries in this study had Jurkat cell RNA spiked in. This sequence joins TRBV6-2 or TRBV6-3 and TRBJ1-5; D is unresolved. As DNA, the CDR3 is TGTGCCAGCAGTTACCTCACGCATCGGGGCAATCAGCCCCAGCATTTT. Protein: CASSYLTHRGNQPQHF.